The clone carrying this T cell receptor (beta chain) is a singleton in its sample. The data were obtained in a study of blood T cells in healthy people across ages. Trimming took off 2 bases at V and 4 bases at J, with 12 bases between the two ends. CDR1 is MNHEY and CDR2 is SVGAGI in the germline V gene. The CDR3 length is 15 residues. A second 7 to 11 cycle PCR used barcoded and J-beta primers. Using its own MiXCR run on the 5' RACE reads, TCRdb lists one record per CDR3 protein. The table includes hundreds of thousands of distinct CDR3 sequences, roughly half detected once. The chain employs TRBV6-5 and TRBJ2-1; possibly TRBD1 for D (6 bases). This receptor was identified in a woman over 75 in good health. Specimen: blood. The CDR3, as DNA: TGTGCCAGCAGTTACCAGGACAGCGGATACAATGAGCAGTTCTTC. Protein product: CASSYQDSGYNEQFF.